This T cell receptor (beta chain) emerged from a study of T cell changes during pregnancy in multiple sclerosis. TCRdb's table, derived via immunoSEQ multiplex PCR, lists solely in-frame clones and lacks some. The table includes fewer than 65,000 clones, roughly nine tenths detected once. This CDR3 has 14 amino acids. Germline assignment: CDR1 KGHSH and CDR2 LQKENI. Trimming cost V 5 bases and J 5 bases, with 15 bases left between them. The clonotype was recovered from a female donor with multiple sclerosis, enrolled in a pregnancy study. The V gene is TRBV18, the J gene TRBJ1-2; maybe TRBD1 (5 bases). This specimen was CD4+ T cells from peripheral blood mononuclear cells, taken in the first trimester of pregnancy. The CDR3 protein is CASSDRKSPYGYTF. CDR3 nucleotide sequence: TGTGCCAGCTCAGACAGAAAATCCCCTTATGGCTACACCTTC.